The 20 T cell receptor beta chains below all came from one sample that was sequenced in a study of blood T cell repertoires in COVID-19. Using immunoSEQ multiplex PCR, the repertoire was profiled, and TCRdb retains in-frame clones only, with some absent. The table lists 70,000 to 95,000 clones, around four fifths of them singletons. The sample comprised peripheral blood. Receptors were obtained from a woman in her 70s with active or convalescent COVID-19.

J is TRBJ1-5 and V is TRBV6-1; TRBD1 might be the D (6 bases). This CDR3 has 14 amino acids. Germline CDR1 MNHNS, CDR2 SASEGT. V was pared by 7 bases and J by 3 bases, with 13 bases between. CDR3 sequence (DNA): TGTGCCAGCAATGATCAGGGGTACAATCAGCCCCAGCATTTT. Amino acid sequence: CASNDQGYNQPQHF.

The genes are TRBV6-5 and TRBJ1-5; 9 nucleotides align to TRBD1. Per germline, CDR1 MNHEY and CDR2 SVGAGI. The CDR3 has 13 amino acids. With V trimmed by 8 bases and J by 5 bases, 4 bases remained unmatched. The CDR3 DNA reads TGTGCCAGCTCACAGGGGGCATATCAGCCCCAGCATTTT. It codes for CASSQGAYQPQHF.

This chain links TRBV15 with TRBJ2-5; 11 bases are a match to TRBD2. The germline V gene encodes CDR1 LNHNV and CDR2 YYDKDF (reference sequence). The CDR3 length is 19 residues. V lost 2 bases and J lost 5; bases outside the gene matches: 16. CDR3 sequence: CATSRSHPRLAGSEETQYF. The CDR3 nucleotides are TGTGCCACCAGCAGATCCCACCCCCGACTAGCGGGGAGTGAGGAGACCCAGTACTTC. Together with reference TRBV15 and TRBJ2-5, the CDR3 gives the full variable domain: DAMVIQNPRYQVTQFGKPVTLSCSQTLNHNVMYWYQQKSSQAPKLLFHYYDKDFNNEADTPDNFQSRRPNTSFCFLDIRSPGLGDTAMYLCATSRSHPRLAGSEETQYFGPGTRLLVL.

This sequence joins TRBV14 and TRBJ2-6; TRBD2 might be the D (5 bases). The CDR3 has 15 amino acids. The germline CDR1 and CDR2 sequences are SGHDN and FVKESK. V gave up 2 bases and J gave up 4 bases, with 9 bases separating them. The CDR3 DNA sequence: TGTGCCAGCAGCCAATTGGGAGTGGGGGCCAACGTCCTGACTTTC. This gives the protein CASSQLGVGANVLTF.

This clone appeared a single time. The chain is built from TRBV18 and TRBJ2-7; TRBD1 aligns across 9 bases. The CDR3 is made up of 15 amino acids. Trimming took 4 bases from V and 1 from J; bases not matched to a gene: 5. Germline V gives CDR1 KGHSH, CDR2 LQKENI. The CDR3 here is CASSRDREGSYEQYF. The CDR3 bases are TGTGCCAGCTCACGGGACAGGGAGGGTTCCTACGAGCAGTACTTC.

This clone was found once. The J gene is TRBJ1-4, the V gene TRBV10-1, with D unresolved. V was cut by 3 bases and J by 8 bases, with 13 bases left in between. The CDR3 spans 14 residues. From germline, CDR1 is WNHNN and CDR2 SYGVQD (reference sequence). CDR3 region: CASSDGPAGEKLFF. The CDR3 DNA reads TGCGCCAGCAGTGATGGTCCCGCGGGGGAAAAACTGTTTTTT.

This chain links TRBV25-1 with TRBJ1-2, with TRBD1 matching 9 bases. There are 15 residues in the CDR3. Germline V gene sequence: CDR1 MGHDK, CDR2 SYGVNS. The ends lost 3 bases at V and 6 bases at J; junction bases unmatched: 8. The chain's CDR3 is CASSDPGTGIDGYTF. For the CDR3, the DNA is TGTGCCAGCAGTGACCCCGGGACAGGGATCGATGGCTACACCTTC.

This clone was seen only once. V usage is TRBV6-2 or TRBV6-3 and J usage is TRBJ1-5; D gene ambiguous. This CDR3 comprises 15 residues. Trimming removed 5 bases from V and 2 bases from J, with 13 bases in between. Germline-derived CDR1 and CDR2 are MNHEY and SVGEGT. CDR3 loop: CASSSENRGNQPQHF. Here the CDR3 DNA reads TGTGCCAGCAGTAGTGAGAACAGAGGCAATCAGCCCCAGCATTTT.

The chain employs TRBV19 and TRBJ2-1; the D gene is possibly TRBD1 (5 bases). CDR3 size: 16 residues. The germline V gene has CDR1 LNHDA and CDR2 SQIVND (reference sequence). Trimming removed 5 bases at V and 9 bases at J, with 23 bases between. The CDR3 loop is CASSPWGGSAFGEQFF. The CDR3 DNA sequence: TGTGCCAGTAGTCCCTGGGGCGGTTCCGCCTTCGGTGAGCAGTTCTTC.

The gene calls are TRBV9 and TRBJ2-1, with 7 bases lining up with TRBD2. The CDR3 runs 17 residues. Germline CDR1 and CDR2: SGDLS and YYNGEE. Trimming at V came to 4 bases and at J to 0 bases, leaving 10 bases not matched to a gene. Here the CDR3 DNA reads TGTGCCAGCAGCCCCAACAAGCGGGGCCACTCCTACAATGAGCAGTTCTTC. Residues: CASSPNKRGHSYNEQFF.

The CDR3 bases are TGTGCCAGTACTGACAGACCGGTTAATCAGCCCCAGCATTTT. It specifies CASTDRPVNQPQHF. V is TRBV19 and J is TRBJ1-5, with D tentatively TRBD1 (5 bases). Per germline, CDR1 LNHDA and CDR2 SQIVND (reference sequence). With 7 bases removed from V and 4 bases from J, the gap between germline ends came to 14 bases. This CDR3 region has 14 residues.

V is TRBV12-3 or TRBV12-4 and J is TRBJ1-1; no reliable D call. V gave up 5 bases and J gave up 0 bases, with 7 bases separating them. The CDR3 totals 13 residues. The CDR3: CASSITVNTEAFF. The CDR3 bases are TGTGCCAGCAGTATCACAGTGAACACTGAAGCTTTCTTT.

J is TRBJ2-2 and V is TRBV5-6; 15 bases are a match to TRBD2. CDR3 length equals 18 residues. CDR1 and CDR2 from the germline V gene are SGHDT and YYEEEE. Losses at the gene ends were 3 bases for V and 4 bases for J; bases not matched to a gene: 7. CDR3 residues: CASSSRTSGGAFTGELFF. CDR3 in DNA: TGTGCCAGCAGCTCCCGGACTAGCGGGGGGGCATTCACCGGGGAGCTGTTTTTT.

The chain is built from TRBV29-1 and TRBJ2-7; D gene uncertain. V was cut by 4 bases and J by 0 bases, with 10 bases left in between. This CDR3 region has 13 residues. The germline gives CDR1 SQVTM, CDR2 ANQGSEA. This chain's CDR3 is CSVAVVPSYEQYF. The CDR3 DNA reads TGCAGCGTTGCAGTGGTTCCCTCCTACGAGCAGTACTTC.

V is TRBV18 and J is TRBJ2-6; tentatively, D is TRBD1 (5 bases). The germline V gene encodes CDR1 KGHSH and CDR2 LQKENI. Trimming left V 4 bases short and J 0 bases short, with 13 bases between. The CDR3 consists of 17 residues. CDR3 in amino acids: CASSRGQGSSGANVLTF. The CDR3 coding sequence is TGTGCCAGCTCACGTGGGCAGGGAAGCTCTGGGGCCAACGTCCTGACTTTC.

This clone was found a few times. The chain carries TRBV2 and TRBJ1-5, with TRBD1 identical over 8 bases. Trimming removed 0 bases from V and 8 bases from J; junction bases left unmatched: 12. In germline, CDR1 is SNHLY, CDR2 FYNNEI. The CDR3 has 17 residues. For the CDR3, the DNA is TGTGCCAGCAGTGAAGCGCTAACAGGACAGGGAGGGGAGCCCCAGCATTTT. Translating gives CASSEALTGQGGEPQHF.

This clone is a singleton in its sample. The chain employs TRBV23-1 and TRBJ2-3, with D maybe TRBD1 (6 bases). TRBV23-1 is filed as an ORF, its function uncertain. The CDR3 is 21 amino acids. Trimming left V 3 bases short and J 3 bases short, with 31 bases between. For the CDR3, the DNA is TGCGCCAGCAGTCACACTCAGAGGACAGCCTTGACGAGATCTAGTACAGATACGCAGTATTTT. It specifies CASSHTQRTALTRSSTDTQYF.

The chain carries TRBV7-9 and TRBJ1-5, with D perhaps TRBD1 (6 bases). There are 14 residues in the CDR3. CDR1 and CDR2 from the germline V gene are SEHNR and FQNEAQ (reference sequence). V gave up 3 bases and J gave up 3 bases, with 9 bases separating them. This CDR3 reads CASSFGQINQPQHF. The CDR3 nucleotides read TGTGCCAGCAGCTTCGGACAGATCAATCAGCCCCAGCATTTT.

In its sample, this clone was seen once. This chain uses TRBV5-4 with TRBJ2-3, with D unresolved. Germline assignment: CDR1 SGHNT and CDR2 YYREEE (reference sequence). The V end was cut by 5 bases, the J end by 0 bases, with 4 bases between. The CDR3 extends over 12 amino acids. The CDR3 sequence: CASRSSTDTQYF. The CDR3 DNA reads TGTGCCAGCAGATCTAGCACAGATACGCAGTATTTT.

J is TRBJ1-1 and V is TRBV7-2; D ambiguous. The length of the CDR3 is 15 residues. V was trimmed by 8 bases and J by 0 bases, leaving 16 bases between them. Germline assignment: CDR1 SGHTA and CDR2 FQGNSA. CDR3 region: CASVARYAVNTEAFF. The DNA for the CDR3 is TGTGCCAGCGTAGCCCGATACGCGGTGAACACTGAAGCTTTCTTT.